The present entry profiles one T cell receptor (beta chain) with its context. The antigen is undetermined. This entry belongs to a study of blood T cells in healthy people across ages. For every donor, a draw yielded around 9.4 milliliters of peripheral blood. Primers used in a second PCR of roughly 7 to 12 cycles were a sample-barcoded 5' primer and a J-beta primer mix. TCRdb reprocessed the 5' RACE reads via MiXCR and lists one record per CDR3 protein. This table has roughly 900,000 distinct CDR3 sequences, under 50% appearing once. Study-wide results and caveats: TCR beta diversity tracked closely with naive T cell percentage.

CDR3 size: 15 residues. After removal of 3 bases from V and 2 bases from J, the junction contained 5 bases not matched to a gene. CDR1 is SGHAT and CDR2 is FQNNGV in the germline V gene. J is TRBJ2-3 and V is TRBV11-2; 7 bases are a match to TRBD2. The sequence derives from a man under 40 in good health. Source material: blood. CDR3 bases: TGTGCCAGCAGCTTGTGGGCGGGGGACACAGATACGCAGTATTTT. As protein: CASSLWAGDTDTQYF. Full variable domain (rest looked up from reference TRBV11-2 and TRBJ2-3): EAGVAQSPRYKIIEKRQSVAFWCNPISGHATLYWYQQILGQGPKLLIQFQNNGVVDDSQLPKDRFSAERLKGVDSTLKIQPAKLEDSAVYLCASSLWAGDTDTQYFGPGTRLTVL.